The sequence of this T cell receptor (beta chain) was determined in a study of human T cells and chemical hapten exposure. The study's findings and limits: Since the donors had alopecia, their immune response may not be the same as that of healthy people.

Time point given: pre-sensitization, week 0. Treatment specified: therapeutic diphenylcyclopropenone sensitization with weekly scalp DPC. The V gene's germline CDR1 is DFQATT and CDR2 SNEGSKA (reference sequence). The J segment lost 9 bases and the V segment lost 6 bases, leaving 14 bases of the junction unmatched. This CDR3 is 13 amino acids long. As to this clonotype: Its antigen is as yet unknown.

Original processing notes: Across samples, TCR counts had a median of about 88,000 and ranged from about 20,000 to 750,000. TCRdb recomputed calls from the RACE reads with MiXCR, one row per CDR3 protein. Clone size and V and J calls follow TCRdb, not the original study. This sample has 270,000 or so distinct CDR3 sequences, with around 7% found just once. This clonotype was sampled from a young man with alopecia areata. Some clones in this sample may be carry-over from other donors' samples. Sequencing was performed on whole blood, taken in connection with sensitization to the hapten diphenylcyclopropenone (DPC). The chain joins TRBV20-1 to TRBJ2-7; 7 bases match TRBD1. The CDR3 spells CSATGTASTLQYF. CDR3 DNA sequence: TGCAGTGCAACAGGGACAGCTTCCACCCTGCAGTACTTC.